This T cell receptor (beta chain) was identified during a study of cytomegalovirus exposure and HLA in healthy donors. To note about this clone: Its specificity is unknown.

Donors were ostensibly healthy at sampling, although undocumented immune exposures were probable. The CDR3 runs 15 residues. Germline CDR1 and CDR2: SGDLS and YYNGEE. Trimming took off 0 bases at V and 5 bases at J, with 15 bases between the two ends. PCR was performed using 60 Vbeta and 13 Jbeta primers. Sequencing used immunoSEQ multiplex PCR; TCRdb keeps in-frame clones, though not all of them. Of around 170,000 clones in the sample, over 80% were seen once. Findings of the study overall: Highly shared sequence variants in one cluster were likely a sequencing artifact. In a later analysis, at a false discovery rate of 0.05, about 15,000 TCR beta sequences were associated with HLA alleles. When analyzed later, a missense DCLRE1C variant was found to be linked to TCR beta V- and J-gene trimming.

The sample was PBMCs. The chain employs TRBV9 and TRBJ2-7, with D possibly matching TRBD1 (7 bases). The TCR comes from a man aged 35-49 years in good health and CMV-seronegative. CDR3 in amino acids: CASSVGSRGEDEQYF. Here the CDR3 DNA reads TGTGCCAGCAGCGTAGGTAGCAGGGGGGAGGACGAGCAGTACTTC.